A single sample is the source of the 25 T cell receptor beta chains below, sequenced in a study of blood T cell repertoires in COVID-19. The protocol was immunoSEQ multiplex PCR, while the TCRdb copy is restricted to in-frame clones and leaves out a portion. The table shows 100,000 to 110,000 clones, with 88% occurring only once. The source material was peripheral blood. Every receptor here comes from a human donor in a cohort sampled during active COVID-19.

The rearrangement joins TRBV6-4 to TRBJ1-1; D is undetermined. The CDR3 length is 14 residues. From germline, CDR1 is MRHNA and CDR2 SNTAGT. With 0 bases removed from V and 5 bases from J, the gap between germline ends came to 10 bases. The CDR3: CASSDSEASTEAFF. The CDR3, as DNA: TGTGCCAGCAGTGACTCGGAGGCCAGTACTGAAGCTTTCTTT.

The chain links TRBV5-6 to TRBJ2-5; 7 nucleotides line up with TRBD1. From germline, CDR1 is SGHDT and CDR2 YYEEEE. This CDR3 spans 14 amino acids. Germline trimming cut 2 bases from V and 4 bases from J; bases unmatched to any gene: 5. CDR3 sequence: CASSLRGGAETQYF. The CDR3 coding sequence is TGTGCCAGCAGCTTAAGAGGGGGCGCAGAGACCCAGTACTTC. The variable domain in full, with the rest retrieved from reference TRBV5-6 and TRBJ2-5, is DAGVTQSPTHLIKTRGQQVTLRCSPKSGHDTVSWYQQALGQGPQFIFQYYEEEERQRGNFPDRFSGHQFPNYSSELNVNALLLGDSALYLCASSLRGGAETQYFGPGTRLLVL.

The chain employs TRBV28 and TRBJ1-4; the D is unclear. The CDR3 is made up of 13 amino acids. V lost 6 bases and J 0 bases, leaving 5 bases between the germline ends. Germline V gives CDR1 MDHEN, CDR2 SYDVKM. The CDR3 loop is CASSGATNEKLFF. The CDR3 DNA is TGTGCCAGCAGCGGGGCAACTAATGAAAAACTGTTTTTT.

The chain carries TRBV15 and TRBJ2-5; weak D call: TRBD1 (5 bases). The V end lost 1 base, the J end lost 0 bases, and 6 bases lay between the germline ends. This CDR3 is built from 14 residues. CDR1 is LNHNV, CDR2 YYDKDF, per germline (reference sequence). In DNA, the CDR3 is TGTGCCACCAGCAGAGCAGGGTACCAAGAGACCCAGTACTTC. It translates to CATSRAGYQETQYF.

The chain's CDR3 is CAISDWGGRPQHF. As DNA, the CDR3 is TGTGCCATCAGTGATTGGGGGGGCAGGCCCCAGCATTTT. The rearrangement links TRBV10-3 to TRBJ1-5; maybe TRBD1 (6 bases). Germline V lookup: CDR1 ENHRY, CDR2 SYGVKD. Between the trimmed V and J ends, which lost 3 bases and 9 bases, there was a span of 12 bases. CDR3 length equals 13 residues.

The chain links TRBV11-2 to TRBJ1-1, with 8 bases fitting TRBD1. The CDR3 is 15 amino acids. Germline-derived CDR1 and CDR2 are SGHAT and FQNNGV. V lost 1 base, J lost 1 base, and 2 bases stayed unmatched. The CDR3 sequence is CASSLGQGANTEAFF. The CDR3 DNA reads as TGTGCCAGCAGCTTAGGGCAGGGGGCGAACACTGAAGCTTTCTTT.

The V and J genes are TRBV10-3 and TRBJ2-7; 11 bases agree with TRBD1. CDR1 is ENHRY, CDR2 SYGVKD, per germline. The CDR3 has 14 amino acids. The V and J ends lost 6 bases and 4 bases, in that order; junction bases with no gene match: 5. CDR3 DNA sequence: TGTGCCATCAGCAGGGACAGGGGGGCTTACGAGCAGTACTTC. Protein sequence: CAISRDRGAYEQYF.

This clone was observed a few times. This sequence joins TRBV5-4 and TRBJ2-7; 7 bases are a match to TRBD2. V was pared by 4 bases and J by 4 bases, with 17 bases of the junction left unmatched. Germline V lookup: CDR1 SGHNT, CDR2 YYREEE (reference sequence). The CDR3 consists of 17 residues. CDR3 sequence reads: CASSLSGGRLGLYEQYF. In nucleotides, the CDR3 is TGTGCCAGCAGCCTTTCTGGCGGGAGATTGGGTTTATACGAGCAGTACTTC.

The chain recombines TRBV30 with TRBJ2-7; no clear D gene. Germline CDR1 and CDR2: GTSNPN and SVGIG (reference sequence). The CDR3 extends over 14 amino acids. Trimming stripped 0 bases from V and 4 bases from J, with 13 bases between. DNA of the CDR3: TGTGCCTGGAGTGTAAGCCGACAAACGTACGAGCAGTACTTC. Amino acid sequence: CAWSVSRQTYEQYF.

The rearrangement joins TRBV29-1 to TRBJ1-3; no firm D call. The CDR3 consists of 12 residues. Germline CDR1 SQVTM, CDR2 ANQGSEA. Trimming shortened V by 6 bases and J by 4 bases, and 10 bases separated the two germline ends. CDR3 region: CSVATPGNTIYF. The CDR3, as DNA: TGCAGCGTAGCAACCCCGGGAAACACCATATATTTT. Complete variable domain (other parts from reference TRBV29-1 and TRBJ1-3): SAVISQKPSRDICQRGTSLTIQCQVDSQVTMMFWYRQQPGQSLTLIATANQGSEATYESGFVIDKFPISRPNLTFSTLTVSNMSPEDSSIYLCSVATPGNTIYFGEGSWLTVV.

This chain joins TRBV6-2 or TRBV6-3 and TRBJ2-2; 7 nucleotides line up with TRBD2. J was trimmed by 6 bases and V by 5 bases; bases with no gene match: 9. The CDR3 covers 15 residues. CDR1 MNHEY and CDR2 SVGEGT come from the germline V gene. CDR3 DNA sequence: TGTGCCAGCAGTAACGGACTAGTAAAGGCCGGGGAGCTGTTTTTT. Amino acids: CASSNGLVKAGELFF.

The chain has TRBV6-5 and TRBJ2-1; the match to TRBD1 covers 7 bases. Germline values: CDR1 MNHEY, CDR2 SVGAGI. The J segment lost 6 bases and the V segment lost 2 bases, leaving 10 bases of the junction unmatched. This CDR3 has 16 residues. CDR3 region: CASSYGRQGFRNEQFF. CDR3 coding DNA: TGTGCCAGCAGTTACGGTCGACAGGGATTTCGCAATGAGCAGTTCTTC.

V gene TRBV27 combines with J gene TRBJ1-4, with 8 bases that match TRBD1. Germline-derived CDR1 and CDR2 are MNHEY and SMNVEV (reference sequence). CDR3 length: 13 amino acids. Germline trimming cut 6 bases from V and 8 bases from J; bases unmatched to any gene: 5. The CDR3 sequence is CASREWTGEKLFF. CDR3 in DNA: TGTGCCAGCAGGGAATGGACAGGGGAAAAACTGTTTTTT.

V and J are TRBV7-2 and TRBJ2-7; 8 positions agree with TRBD2. V trimming: 3 bases; J trimming: 7 bases; junction bases outside the gene matches: 20. CDR3 length equals 18 residues. The germline gives CDR1 SGHTA, CDR2 FQGNSA. The CDR3 DNA reads TGTGCCAGCAGCTTGAAGCCGGGACTAGAAAAAAGGACGGGAGAGCAGTACTTC. Residues: CASSLKPGLEKRTGEQYF.

This sequence joins TRBV5-4 and TRBJ2-7; 11 nucleotides line up with TRBD2. CDR1 and CDR2 (germline): SGHNT, YYREEE (reference sequence). The CDR3 is 16 amino acids. J was trimmed by 1 base and V by 0 bases; bases with no gene match: 3. CDR3 nucleotides: TGTGCCAGCAGCTTGGGCGGGACTAGCGGTTCCTACGAGCAGTACTTC. It is translated as CASSLGGTSGSYEQYF.

The CDR3 reads CASISGWGNQPQHF. The CDR3 coding sequence is TGTGCCAGTATTTCAGGTTGGGGCAATCAGCCCCAGCATTTT. This rearrangement joins TRBV19 to TRBJ1-5, with unresolved D. Germline assignment: CDR1 LNHDA and CDR2 SQIVND (reference sequence). CDR3 length: 14 amino acids. The V end lost 7 bases, the J end lost 2 bases, and 12 bases lay between the germline ends.

The gene calls are TRBV6-5 and TRBJ2-3; D is uncertain. The germline V gene has CDR1 MNHEY and CDR2 SVGAGI. V dropped 6 bases and J dropped 0 bases, with 7 bases sitting between them. This CDR3 contains 13 residues. The CDR3 is CASRTGSTDTQYF. CDR3 nucleotides: TGTGCCAGCAGGACCGGGAGCACAGATACGCAGTATTTT.

The chain links TRBV20-1 to TRBJ2-3; 7 nucleotides align to TRBD2. The V segment lost 5 bases and the J segment 8 bases; nucleotides outside the gene matches: 4. The length of the CDR3 is 11 residues. The germline CDR1 and CDR2 sequences are DFQATT and SNEGSKA (reference sequence). Here the CDR3 DNA reads TGCAGTGCTCTGACTAGCCCTACGCAGTATTTT. It is translated as CSALTSPTQYF.

This clone was counted once. The chain has TRBV24-1 and TRBJ1-5; TRBD1 agrees at 9 bases. Trimming at V came to 5 bases and at J to 4 bases, leaving 2 bases not matched to a gene. Germline V gene data show CDR1 as KGHDR and CDR2 as SFDVKD. CDR3 length equals 14 residues. This CDR3 is CATSAGTGNQPQHF. Written as DNA, the CDR3 is TGTGCCACCAGTGCCGGGACAGGGAATCAGCCCCAGCATTTT.

V and J are TRBV7-9 and TRBJ2-3; 8 bases fit TRBD2. CDR3 size: 15 residues. V shed 1 base, J shed 3 bases, and the junction held 3 bases outside the gene matches. Germline values: CDR1 SEHNR, CDR2 FQNEAQ (reference sequence). CDR3: CASSLDSGETDTQYF. The CDR3, as DNA: TGTGCCAGCAGCTTAGATAGCGGGGAGACAGATACGCAGTATTTT.

The gene calls are TRBV6-1 and TRBJ1-4; D may be TRBD1 (5 bases). Germline CDR1 and CDR2: MNHNS and SASEGT. V lost 3 bases to trimming and J lost 7 bases, with 9 bases between them. The CDR3 has 13 residues. The CDR3 region has the DNA TGTGCCAGCAGTGAGGGGGGGAGTGAAAAACTGTTTTTT. Amino acids: CASSEGGSEKLFF.

The chain recombines TRBV28 with TRBJ1-5, with D perhaps matching TRBD1 (5 bases). Looked up from germline, CDR1 is MDHEN and CDR2 is SYDVKM. V lost 3 bases and J lost 5, with 14 bases in between. CDR3 length: 15 residues. CDR3 sequence reads: CASSFGGGGHQPQHF. The CDR3 DNA sequence: TGTGCCAGCAGTTTCGGGGGGGGAGGGCATCAGCCCCAGCATTTT.

The V and J genes are TRBV2 and TRBJ2-7, with 10 bases fitting TRBD1. Trimming took 7 bases from V and 6 from J; bases not matched to a gene: 3. The germline gives CDR1 SNHLY, CDR2 FYNNEI. The CDR3 totals 12 residues. This CDR3 is CASNDRGPEQYF. CDR3 nucleotides: TGTGCCAGCAATGACAGGGGGCCCGAGCAGTACTTC.

The chain links TRBV4-3 to TRBJ2-7, with D perhaps TRBD2 (6 bases). Germline V gene sequence: CDR1 LGHNA, CDR2 YSLEER. The CDR3 sequence is 15 residues long. The V and J ends lost 1 base and 1 base respectively, with 11 bases between them. The CDR3: CASSQGAGKSYEQYF. The CDR3 region has the DNA TGCGCCAGCAGCCAAGGGGCGGGAAAATCCTACGAGCAGTACTTC.

The CDR3 nucleotides are TGCGCCAGCAGCATAGGGGACAGAAATCAGCCCCAGCATTTT. It is translated as CASSIGDRNQPQHF. The chain links TRBV5-1 to TRBJ1-5; TRBD1 matches 7 bases. Trimming took 4 bases from V and 4 from J; bases not matched to a gene: 5. Per germline, CDR1 SGHRS and CDR2 YFSETQ. The CDR3 has 14 residues.